The source of this TCR beta chain is a study of neurological immune-mediated disorders. Time point defined: longitudinal time-point 2. The unsorted libraries originated from 2 million PBMCs kept at -80 C. Broader study findings: HTLV-1-associated myelopathy led in TCR clonal expansion, while multiple sclerosis ranked lowest, below healthy controls.

cDNA synthesis was performed by 5'RACE with 10-nucleotide random UMIs. One entry per CDR3 protein results from TCRdb running MiXCR on the 5' RACE reads. The table has about 60,000 distinct CDR3 sequences, more than 7.5% seen once. Concerning this clonotype itself: As yet, its antigen is unknown.

The sequencing sample was made of PBMCs. This receptor was identified in a man aged 30-40 years in good health.

The CDR3 bases are TGTGCAAGCGGTACCGGGGCGGCATTCATGTTTTTT. It translates to CASGTGAAFMFF. The chain has TRBV25-1 and TRBJ1-4; weak D call: TRBD1 (5 bases). The germline gives CDR1 MGHDK, CDR2 SYGVNS. The CDR3 extends over 12 amino acids.